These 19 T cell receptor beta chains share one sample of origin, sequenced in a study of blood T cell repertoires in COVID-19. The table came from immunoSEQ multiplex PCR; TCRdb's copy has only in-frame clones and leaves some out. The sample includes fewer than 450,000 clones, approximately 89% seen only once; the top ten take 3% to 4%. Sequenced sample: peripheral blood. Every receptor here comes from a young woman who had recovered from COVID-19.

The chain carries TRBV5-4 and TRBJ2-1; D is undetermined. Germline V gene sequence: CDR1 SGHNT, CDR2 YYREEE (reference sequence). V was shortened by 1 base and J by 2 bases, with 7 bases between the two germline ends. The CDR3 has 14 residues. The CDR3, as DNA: TGTGCCAGCAGCTTGCACCCAGCCTACAATGAGCAGTTCTTC. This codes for CASSLHPAYNEQFF.

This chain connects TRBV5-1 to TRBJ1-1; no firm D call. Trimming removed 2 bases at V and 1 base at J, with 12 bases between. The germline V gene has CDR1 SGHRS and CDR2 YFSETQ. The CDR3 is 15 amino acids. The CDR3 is CASSFGLTGNTEAFF. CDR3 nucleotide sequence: TGCGCCAGCAGCTTCGGCCTGACGGGGAACACTGAAGCTTTCTTT.

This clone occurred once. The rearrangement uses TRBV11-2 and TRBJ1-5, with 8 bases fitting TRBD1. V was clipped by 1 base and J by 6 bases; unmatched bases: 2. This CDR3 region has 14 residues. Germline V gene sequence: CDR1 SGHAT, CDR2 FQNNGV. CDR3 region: CASSLGQGSQPQHF. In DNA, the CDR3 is TGTGCCAGCAGCTTAGGACAGGGGAGTCAGCCCCAGCATTTT.

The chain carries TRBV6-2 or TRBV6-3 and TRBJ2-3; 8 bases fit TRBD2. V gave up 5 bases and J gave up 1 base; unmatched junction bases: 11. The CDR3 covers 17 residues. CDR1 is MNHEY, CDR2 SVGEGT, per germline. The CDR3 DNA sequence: TGTGCCAGCAGTCCCCGGACTAGCCTAAACCGCACAGATACGCAGTATTTT. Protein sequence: CASSPRTSLNRTDTQYF.

This chain's CDR3 is CASSPRAGGAIGEQFF. The CDR3 region has the DNA TGTGCCAGCAGCCCTCGGGCAGGGGGCGCCATAGGTGAGCAGTTCTTC. The chain has TRBV13 and TRBJ2-1, with 8 nucleotides matching TRBD1. V lost 5 bases, J lost 9 bases, and 15 bases stayed unmatched. From germline, CDR1 is PRHDT and CDR2 FYEKMQ (reference sequence). The CDR3 totals 16 residues.

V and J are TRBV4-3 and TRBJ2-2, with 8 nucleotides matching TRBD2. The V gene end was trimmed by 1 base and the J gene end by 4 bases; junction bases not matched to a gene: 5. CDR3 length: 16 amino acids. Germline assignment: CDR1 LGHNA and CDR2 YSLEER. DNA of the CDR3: TGCGCCAGCAGCCAAGGATCGGGAGGGAGCACCGGGGAGCTGTTTTTT. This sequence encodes CASSQGSGGSTGELFF.

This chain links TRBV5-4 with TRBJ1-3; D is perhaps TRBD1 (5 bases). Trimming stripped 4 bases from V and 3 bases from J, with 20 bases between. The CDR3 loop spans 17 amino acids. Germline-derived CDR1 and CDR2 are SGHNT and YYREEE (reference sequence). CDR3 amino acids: CASSPSIGREVGNTIYF. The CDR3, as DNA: TGTGCCAGCAGCCCCAGTATAGGCAGGGAAGTTGGAAACACCATATATTTT.

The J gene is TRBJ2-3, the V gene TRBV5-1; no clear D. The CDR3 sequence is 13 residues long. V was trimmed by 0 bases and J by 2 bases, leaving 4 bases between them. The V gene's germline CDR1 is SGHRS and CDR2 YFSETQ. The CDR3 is CASSLGATDTQYF. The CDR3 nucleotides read TGCGCCAGCAGCTTGGGGGCCACAGATACGCAGTATTTT.

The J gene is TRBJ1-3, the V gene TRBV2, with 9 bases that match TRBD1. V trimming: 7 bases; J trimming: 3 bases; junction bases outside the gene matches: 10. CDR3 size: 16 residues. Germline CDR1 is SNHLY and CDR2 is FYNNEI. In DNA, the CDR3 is TGTGCCAGCACAGAAGAAAGACAGGGGGATGGAAACACCATATATTTT. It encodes CASTEERQGDGNTIYF.

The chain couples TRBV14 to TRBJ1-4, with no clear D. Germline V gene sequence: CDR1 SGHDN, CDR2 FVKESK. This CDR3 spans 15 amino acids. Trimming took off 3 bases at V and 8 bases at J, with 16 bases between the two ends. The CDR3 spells CASSHPRPAGEKLFF. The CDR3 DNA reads TGTGCCAGCAGCCATCCCCGACCGGCGGGGGAAAAACTGTTTTTT.

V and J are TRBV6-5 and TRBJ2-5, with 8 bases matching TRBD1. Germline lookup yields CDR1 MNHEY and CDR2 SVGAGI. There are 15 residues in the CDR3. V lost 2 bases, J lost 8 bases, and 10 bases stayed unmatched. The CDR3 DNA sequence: TGTGCCAGCAGTTACGGTCAGGGGGCAAAGGAAACCCAGTACTTC. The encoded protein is CASSYGQGAKETQYF.

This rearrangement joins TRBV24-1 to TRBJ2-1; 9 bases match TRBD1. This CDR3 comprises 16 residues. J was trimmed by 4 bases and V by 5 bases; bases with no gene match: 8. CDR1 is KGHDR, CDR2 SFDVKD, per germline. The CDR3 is CATSGSRDRVYNEQFF. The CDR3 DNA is TGTGCCACCAGTGGTTCCCGGGACAGGGTTTACAATGAGCAGTTCTTC.

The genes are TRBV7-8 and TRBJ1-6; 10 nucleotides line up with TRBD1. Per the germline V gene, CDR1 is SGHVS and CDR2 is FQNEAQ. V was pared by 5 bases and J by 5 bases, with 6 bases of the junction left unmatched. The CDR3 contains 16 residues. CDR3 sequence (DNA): TGTGCCAGCAGCCGCTGGACAGGGGGAGATAATTCACCCCTCCACTTT. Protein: CASSRWTGGDNSPLHF.

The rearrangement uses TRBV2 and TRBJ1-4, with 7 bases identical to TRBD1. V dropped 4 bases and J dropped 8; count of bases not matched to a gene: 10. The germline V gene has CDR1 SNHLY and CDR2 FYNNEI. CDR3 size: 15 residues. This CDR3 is CASSGTGASREKLFF. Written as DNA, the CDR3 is TGTGCCAGCAGTGGAACAGGGGCATCAAGGGAAAAACTGTTTTTT.

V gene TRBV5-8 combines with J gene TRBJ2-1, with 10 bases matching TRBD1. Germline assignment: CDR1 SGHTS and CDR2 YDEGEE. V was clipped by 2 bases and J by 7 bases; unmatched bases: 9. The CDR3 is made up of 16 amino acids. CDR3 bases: TGTGCCAGCAGCTTCTATGAGACAGGGGGCGGGAATGAGCAGTTCTTC. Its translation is CASSFYETGGGNEQFF.

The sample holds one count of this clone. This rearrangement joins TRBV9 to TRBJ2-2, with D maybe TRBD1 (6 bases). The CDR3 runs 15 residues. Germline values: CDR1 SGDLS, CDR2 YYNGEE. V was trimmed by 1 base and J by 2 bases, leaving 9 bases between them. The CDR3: CASSVQGGNTGELFF. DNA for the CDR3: TGTGCCAGCAGCGTACAAGGGGGAAACACCGGGGAGCTGTTTTTT. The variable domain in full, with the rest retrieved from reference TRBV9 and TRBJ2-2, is DSGVTQTPKHLITATGQRVTLRCSPRSGDLSVYWYQQSLDQGLQFLIQYYNGEERAKGNILERFSAQQFPDLHSELNLSSLELGDSALYFCASSVQGGNTGELFFGEGSRLTVL.

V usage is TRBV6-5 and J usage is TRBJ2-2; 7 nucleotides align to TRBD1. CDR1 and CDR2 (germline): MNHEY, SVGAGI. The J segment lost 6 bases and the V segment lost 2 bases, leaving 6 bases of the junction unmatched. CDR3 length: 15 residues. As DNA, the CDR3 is TGTGCCAGCAGTTACGAGGGGGCTAGTTCCGGGGAGCTGTTTTTT. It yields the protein CASSYEGASSGELFF.

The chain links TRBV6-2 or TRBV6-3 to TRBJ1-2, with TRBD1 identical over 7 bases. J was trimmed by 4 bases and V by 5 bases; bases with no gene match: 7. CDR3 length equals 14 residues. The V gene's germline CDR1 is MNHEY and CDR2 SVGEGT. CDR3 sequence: CASSRGPSGYGYTF. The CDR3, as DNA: TGTGCCAGCAGTAGGGGGCCCTCAGGCTATGGCTACACCTTC.

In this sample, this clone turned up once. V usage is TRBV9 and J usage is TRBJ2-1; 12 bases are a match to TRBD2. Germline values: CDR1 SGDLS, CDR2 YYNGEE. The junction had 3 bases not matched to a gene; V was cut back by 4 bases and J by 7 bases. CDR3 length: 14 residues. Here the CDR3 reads CASSSGLAGNEQFF. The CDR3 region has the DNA TGTGCCAGCAGCTCCGGACTAGCGGGGAATGAGCAGTTCTTC.